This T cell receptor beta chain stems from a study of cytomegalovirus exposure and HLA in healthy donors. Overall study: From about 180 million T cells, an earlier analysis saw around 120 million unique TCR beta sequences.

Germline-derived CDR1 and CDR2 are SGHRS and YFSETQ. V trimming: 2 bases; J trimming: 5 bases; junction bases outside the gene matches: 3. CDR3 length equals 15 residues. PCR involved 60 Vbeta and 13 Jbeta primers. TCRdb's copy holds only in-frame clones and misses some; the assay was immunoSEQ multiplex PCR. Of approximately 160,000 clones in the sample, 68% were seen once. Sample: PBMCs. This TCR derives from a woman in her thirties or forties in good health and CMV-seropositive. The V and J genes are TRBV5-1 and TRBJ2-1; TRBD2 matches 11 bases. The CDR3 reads CASSFGTSGDNEQFF. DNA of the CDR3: TGCGCCAGCAGCTTTGGGACTAGCGGCGACAATGAGCAGTTCTTC.